The present T cell receptor beta chain was sequenced within a study of molecular identifiers for immune sequencing clone quantification. Background on the study: Five aliquots were made in replicates from the RNA of approximately 22,000 or 94,000 naive CD8 cells, and four were sequenced.

Each CDR3 protein is one row after TCRdb ran MiXCR on the PCR reads. Here the sample spans under 600,000 distinct CDR3 sequences, roughly a fifth being singletons. Trimming removed 8 bases from V and 1 base from J, with 9 bases in between. Germline-derived CDR1 and CDR2 are MGHDK and SYGVNS. The CDR3 has 13 amino acids. To note about this clonotype: No conserved phenylalanine or tryptophan is present at the end of the CDR3, so a read error is the likely explanation.

The TCR sequence derives from a human donor in good health. Some libraries in this study had Jurkat cell RNA spiked in. This rearrangement joins TRBV25-1 to TRBJ2-1; a weak D match, TRBD2 (6 bases). The source material was naive CD8+ T cells from blood, with Jurkat cell RNA spiked in. Subset in this sample: FACS-sorted CD8+CD4-CCR7+CD45RA+ naive T cells. The chain's CDR3 is CASRGGSYNEQFL. CDR3 coding DNA: TGTGCCAGCCGTGGAGGGTCCTACAATGAGCAGTTCCTC.